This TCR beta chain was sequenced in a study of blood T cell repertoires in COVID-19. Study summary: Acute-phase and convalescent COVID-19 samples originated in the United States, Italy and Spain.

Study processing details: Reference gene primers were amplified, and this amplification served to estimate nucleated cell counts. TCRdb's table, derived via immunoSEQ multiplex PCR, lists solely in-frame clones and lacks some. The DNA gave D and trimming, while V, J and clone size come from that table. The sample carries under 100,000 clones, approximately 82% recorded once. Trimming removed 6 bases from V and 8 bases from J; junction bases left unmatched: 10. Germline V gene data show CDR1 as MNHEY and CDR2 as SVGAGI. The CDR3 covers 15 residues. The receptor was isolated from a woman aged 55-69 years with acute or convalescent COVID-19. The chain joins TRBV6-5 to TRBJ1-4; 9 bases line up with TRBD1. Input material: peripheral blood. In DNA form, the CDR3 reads TGTGCCAGCAGGACAGGGGGTAATTCATACGAAAAACTGTTTTTT. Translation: CASRTGGNSYEKLFF.